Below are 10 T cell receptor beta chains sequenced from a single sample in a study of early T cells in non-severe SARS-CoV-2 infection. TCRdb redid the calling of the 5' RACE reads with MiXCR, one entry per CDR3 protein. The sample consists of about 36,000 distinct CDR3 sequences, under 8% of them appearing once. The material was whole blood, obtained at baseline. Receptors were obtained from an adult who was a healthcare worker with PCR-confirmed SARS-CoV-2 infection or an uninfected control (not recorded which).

CDR3 DNA sequence: TGCAGCGTCCCAGGGGTAAGCTCCTACGAGCAGTACTTC. Amino acid sequence: CSVPGVSSYEQYF. V usage is TRBV29-1 and J usage is TRBJ2-7; tentative D call: TRBD1 (6 bases). V dropped 6 bases and J dropped 0 bases, with 12 bases sitting between them. The CDR3 covers 13 residues. Germline CDR1 reads SQVTM; CDR2 reads ANQGSEA.

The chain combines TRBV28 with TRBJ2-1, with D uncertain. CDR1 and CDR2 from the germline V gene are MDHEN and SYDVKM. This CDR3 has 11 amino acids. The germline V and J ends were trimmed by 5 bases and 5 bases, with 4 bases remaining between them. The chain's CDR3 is CASSPHNEQFF. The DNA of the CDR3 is TGTGCCAGCAGTCCCCACAATGAGCAGTTCTTC.

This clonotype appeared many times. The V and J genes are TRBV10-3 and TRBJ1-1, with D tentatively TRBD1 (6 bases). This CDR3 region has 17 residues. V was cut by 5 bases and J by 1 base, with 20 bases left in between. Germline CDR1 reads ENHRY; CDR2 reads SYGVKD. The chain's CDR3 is CAISPRGAGVTNTEAFF. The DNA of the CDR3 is TGTGCCATCAGTCCGAGGGGCGCAGGGGTAACGAACACTGAAGCTTTCTTT.

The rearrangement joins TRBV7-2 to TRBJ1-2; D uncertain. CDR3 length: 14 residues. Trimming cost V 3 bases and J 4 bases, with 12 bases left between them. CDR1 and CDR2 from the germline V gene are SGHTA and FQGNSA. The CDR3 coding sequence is TGTGCCAGCAGCTTGCCAGTATGGAGCTATGGCTACACCTTC. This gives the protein CASSLPVWSYGYTF.

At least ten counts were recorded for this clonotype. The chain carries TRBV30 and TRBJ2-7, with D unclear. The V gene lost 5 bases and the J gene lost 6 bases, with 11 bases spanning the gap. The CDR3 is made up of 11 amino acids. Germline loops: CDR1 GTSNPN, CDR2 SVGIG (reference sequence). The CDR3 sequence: CAWAALGEQYF. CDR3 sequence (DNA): TGTGCCTGGGCCGCTCTTGGCGAGCAGTACTTC.

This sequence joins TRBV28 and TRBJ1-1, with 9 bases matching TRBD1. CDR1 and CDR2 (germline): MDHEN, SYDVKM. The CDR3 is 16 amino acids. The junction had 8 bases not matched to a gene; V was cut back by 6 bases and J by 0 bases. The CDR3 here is CASRNRGLTMNTEAFF. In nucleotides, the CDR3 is TGTGCCAGCAGGAACAGGGGGCTGACCATGAACACTGAAGCTTTCTTT.

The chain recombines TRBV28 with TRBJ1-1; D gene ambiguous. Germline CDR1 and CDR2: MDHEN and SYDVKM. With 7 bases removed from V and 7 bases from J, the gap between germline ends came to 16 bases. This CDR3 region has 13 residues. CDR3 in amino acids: CASTAYMADEAFF. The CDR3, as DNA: TGTGCCAGCACCGCGTATATGGCAGATGAAGCTTTCTTT.

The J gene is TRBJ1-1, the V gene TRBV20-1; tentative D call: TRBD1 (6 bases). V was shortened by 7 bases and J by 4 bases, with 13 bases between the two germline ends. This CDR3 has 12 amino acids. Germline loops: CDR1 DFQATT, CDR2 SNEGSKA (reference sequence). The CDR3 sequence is CSVIAGVTEAFF. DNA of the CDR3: TGCAGTGTCATAGCAGGGGTCACTGAAGCTTTCTTT.

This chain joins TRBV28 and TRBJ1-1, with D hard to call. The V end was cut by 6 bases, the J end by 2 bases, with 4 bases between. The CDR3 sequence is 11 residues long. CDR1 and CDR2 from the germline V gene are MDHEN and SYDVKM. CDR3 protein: CASRGNTEAFF. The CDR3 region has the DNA TGTGCCAGCAGGGGAAACACTGAAGCTTTCTTT.

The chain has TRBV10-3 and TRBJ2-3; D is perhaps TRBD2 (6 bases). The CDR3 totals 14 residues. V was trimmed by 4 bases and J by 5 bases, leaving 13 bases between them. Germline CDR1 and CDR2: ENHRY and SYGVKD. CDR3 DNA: TGTGCCATCAGTGGACTAGGAGGTAGAGATACGCAGTATTTT. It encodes CAISGLGGRDTQYF.